This TCR beta chain stems from a study of shared clonotypes between healthy human individuals. As defined, naive CD8 cells were CD45RO-negative and positively selected for CCR7, with terminally differentiated effector memory CD45RA+ cells excluded. CDR3 length: 15 residues. Per germline, CDR1 MDHEN and CDR2 SYDVKM. Notes on the study in general: Larger richness was generally estimated for naive than memory subsets. Exclusively blood specimens were collected; tissue repertoires likely differ.

This clone is a singleton in its sample. Its antigen is unidentified. An end of the junction differs from the germline gene, which may be a read error. Profiling relied on immunoSEQ multiplex PCR, and the TCRdb table lists in-frame clones only, not all of them. Among millions of clones listed, about 95% were seen once. The sequence derives from a young man in good health. The specimen was naive CD8+ T cells sorted from blood. The chain has TRBV28 and TRBJ1-4; 10 positions agree with TRBD1. The CDR3 spells CASSVWDRGREGLFF. CDR3 in DNA: TGTGCCAGCAGTGTATGGGACAGGGGTAGGGAAGGGCTGTTTTTT.